What follows is one T cell receptor beta chain and its context. Its target is not known. Germline-derived CDR1 and CDR2 are LNHDA and SQIVND (reference sequence). The CDR3 covers 13 residues. Trimming took off 5 bases at V and 2 bases at J, with 8 bases between the two ends. Flow cytometry had shown expanded CD8+CD57+ cells in the patients chosen for sequencing. The data were taken from a study of CD8+CD57+ T cells in acquired aplastic anemia. Study details: The mean DNA yield obtained from sorted CD4+ and CD8+ cells came to about 3.2 ug.

Study-level points and caveats: Patients versus controls showed no significant CD8+ Simpson's diversity difference.

Profiling of TCR beta VDJ combinations and CDR3 sequences used genomic DNA as template. Via MiXCR, TCRdb re-called the reads, giving one row per CDR3 protein. This table holds 210,000 or so distinct CDR3 sequences, roughly 45% found once. This clonotype was sampled from a human donor with aplastic anemia. Input material: sorted CD4+, CD8+, or CD8+CD57+ T cells (not recorded which) from PBMCs. The chain combines TRBV19 with TRBJ2-3; D remains unclear. CDR3 in amino acids: CASSPADTDTQYF. For the CDR3, the DNA is TGTGCCAGTAGTCCAGCAGACACAGATACGCAGTATTTT. The whole variable domain, remainder taken from reference TRBV19 and TRBJ2-3, is DGGITQSPKYLFRKEGQNVTLSCEQNLNHDAMYWYRQDPGQGLRLIYYSQIVNDFQKGDIAEGYSVSREKKESFPLTVTSAQKNPTAFYLCASSPADTDTQYFGPGTRLTVL.